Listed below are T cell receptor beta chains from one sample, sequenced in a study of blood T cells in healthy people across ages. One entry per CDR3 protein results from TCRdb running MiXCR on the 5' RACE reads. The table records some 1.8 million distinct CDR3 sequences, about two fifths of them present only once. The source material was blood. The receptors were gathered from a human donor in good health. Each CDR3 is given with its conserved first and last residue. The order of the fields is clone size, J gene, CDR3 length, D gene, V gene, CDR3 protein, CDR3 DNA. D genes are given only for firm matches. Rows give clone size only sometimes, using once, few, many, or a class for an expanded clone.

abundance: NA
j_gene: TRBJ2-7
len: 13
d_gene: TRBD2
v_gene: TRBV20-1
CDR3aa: CSAGPGGPYEQYF
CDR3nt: TGCAGTGCTGGGCCGGGGGGTCCCTACGAGCAGTACTTC

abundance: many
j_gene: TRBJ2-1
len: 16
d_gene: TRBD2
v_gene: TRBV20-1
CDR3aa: CSARGQRGGTYNEQFF
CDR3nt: TGCAGTGCTAGAGGTCAGCGGGGGGGCACCTACAATGAGCAGTTCTTC

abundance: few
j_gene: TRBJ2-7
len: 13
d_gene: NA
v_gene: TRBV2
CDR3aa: CASNLDTPYEQYF
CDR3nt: TGTGCCAGCAACTTGGACACTCCCTACGAGCAGTACTTC

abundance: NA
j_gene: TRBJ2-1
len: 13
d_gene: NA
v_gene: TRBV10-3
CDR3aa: CATSPGTYNEQFF
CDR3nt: TGTGCCACCTCCCCTGGGACCTACAATGAGCAGTTCTTC

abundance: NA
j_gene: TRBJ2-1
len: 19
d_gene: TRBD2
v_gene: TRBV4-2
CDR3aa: CASSQVPSGGPYSYNEQFF
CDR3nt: TGTGCCAGCAGTCAAGTGCCTAGCGGGGGGCCGTACTCCTACAATGAGCAGTTCTTC

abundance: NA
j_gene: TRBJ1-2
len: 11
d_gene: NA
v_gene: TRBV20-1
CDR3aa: CSAREPYGYTF
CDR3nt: TGCAGTGCTAGAGAACCCTATGGCTACACCTTC

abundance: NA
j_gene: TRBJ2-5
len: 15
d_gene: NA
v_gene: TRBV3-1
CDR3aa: CASSPQGGLWSHQYF
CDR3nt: TGTGCCAGCAGCCCCCAGGGGGGACTATGGAGTCACCAGTACTTC

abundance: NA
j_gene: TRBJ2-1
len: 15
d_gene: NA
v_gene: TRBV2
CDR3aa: CASSQDGPQIKEQFF
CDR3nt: TGTGCCAGCAGCCAGGACGGCCCGCAGATAAAGGAACAGTTCTTC

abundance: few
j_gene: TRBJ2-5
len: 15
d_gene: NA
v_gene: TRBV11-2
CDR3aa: CASSPIRGYQETQYF
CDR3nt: TGTGCCAGCAGCCCGATCCGGGGGTACCAAGAGACCCAGTACTTC

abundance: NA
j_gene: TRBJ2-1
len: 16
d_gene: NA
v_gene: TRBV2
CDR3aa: CASSEGGGGPYNEQFF
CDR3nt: TGTGCCAGCAGTGAAGGTGGGGGGGGCCCTTACAATGAGCAGTTCTTC

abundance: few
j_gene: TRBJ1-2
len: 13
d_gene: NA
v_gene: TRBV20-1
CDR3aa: CSAPRDGQIGYTF
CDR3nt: TGCAGTGCCCCCAGGGACGGACAGATCGGCTACACCTTC

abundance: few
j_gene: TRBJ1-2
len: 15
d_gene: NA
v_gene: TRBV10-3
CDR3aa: CAIRGESVRFYGYTF
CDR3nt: TGTGCCATCAGGGGAGAGAGTGTTCGGTTCTATGGCTACACCTTC

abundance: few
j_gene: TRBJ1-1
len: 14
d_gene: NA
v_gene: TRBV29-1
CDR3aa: CSVEIRRGNTEAFF
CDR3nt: TGCAGCGTTGAAATAAGGCGAGGGAACACTGAAGCTTTCTTT

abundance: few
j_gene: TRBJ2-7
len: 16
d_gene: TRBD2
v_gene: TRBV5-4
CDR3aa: CASSLWKLAGAYEQYF
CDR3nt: TGTGCCAGCAGCTTGTGGAAACTAGCGGGAGCCTACGAGCAGTACTTC

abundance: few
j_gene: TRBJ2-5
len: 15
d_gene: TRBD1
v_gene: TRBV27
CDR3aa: CASSRDRAPRETQYF
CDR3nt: TGTGCCAGCAGTAGGGACAGGGCCCCCCGGGAGACCCAGTACTTC

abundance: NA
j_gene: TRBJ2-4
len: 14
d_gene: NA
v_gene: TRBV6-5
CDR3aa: CASSYSIAKNIQYF
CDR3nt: TGTGCCAGCAGTTACTCCATAGCCAAAAACATTCAGTACTTC

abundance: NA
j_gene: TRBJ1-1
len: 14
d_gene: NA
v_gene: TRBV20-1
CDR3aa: CSARVGGLNTEAFF
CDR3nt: TGCAGTGCTAGAGTCGGGGGCCTCAACACTGAAGCTTTCTTT

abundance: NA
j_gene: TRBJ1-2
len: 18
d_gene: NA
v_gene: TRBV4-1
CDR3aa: CASSHNRRQTGANYGYTF
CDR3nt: TGCGCCAGCAGCCATAACCGAAGACAAACCGGAGCTAACTATGGCTACACCTTC

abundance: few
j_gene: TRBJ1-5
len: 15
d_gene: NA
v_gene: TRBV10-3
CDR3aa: CAISESGESNQPQHF
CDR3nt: TGTGCCATCAGTGAATCGGGGGAGAGCAATCAGCCCCAGCATTTT

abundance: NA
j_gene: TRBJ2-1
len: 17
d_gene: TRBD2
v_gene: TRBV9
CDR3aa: CASSAIRGGSSYNGQFF
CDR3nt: TGTGCCAGCAGCGCAATCCGCGGGGGAAGCTCCTACAATGGGCAGTTCTTC

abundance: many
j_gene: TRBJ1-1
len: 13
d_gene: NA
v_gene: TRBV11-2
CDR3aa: CASSLWGDTEAFF
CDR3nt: TGTGCCAGCAGCTTATGGGGGGACACTGAAGCTTTCTTT

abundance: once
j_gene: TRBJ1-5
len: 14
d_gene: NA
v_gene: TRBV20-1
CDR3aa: CSARGRTSNQPQHF
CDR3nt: TGCAGTGCCCGAGGGCGGACGAGCAATCAGCCCCAGCATTTT

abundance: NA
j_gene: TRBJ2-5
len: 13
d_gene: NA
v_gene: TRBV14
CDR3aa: CASSQDFAQTQYF
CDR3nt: TGTGCCAGCAGCCAAGATTTCGCCCAGACCCAGTACTTC

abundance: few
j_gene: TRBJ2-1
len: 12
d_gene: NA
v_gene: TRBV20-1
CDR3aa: CSAGLAYHEQFF
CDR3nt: TGCAGTGCTGGTCTAGCGTACCATGAGCAGTTCTTC

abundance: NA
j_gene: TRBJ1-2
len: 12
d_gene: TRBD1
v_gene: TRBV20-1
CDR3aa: CSARRTGTGYTF
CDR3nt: TGCAGTGCTAGAAGGACAGGGACCGGCTACACCTTC

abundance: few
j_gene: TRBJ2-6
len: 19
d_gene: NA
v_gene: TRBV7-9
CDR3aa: CASSTGGWSSGAGANVLTF
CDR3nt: TGTGCCAGCAGCACGGGTGGGTGGTCCTCAGGTGCGGGGGCCAACGTCCTGACTTTC

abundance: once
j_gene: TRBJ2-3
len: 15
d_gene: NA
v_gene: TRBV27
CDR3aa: CASSLGTLLVDTQYF
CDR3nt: TGTGCCAGCAGTTTAGGGACCCTGCTTGTAGATACGCAGTATTTT

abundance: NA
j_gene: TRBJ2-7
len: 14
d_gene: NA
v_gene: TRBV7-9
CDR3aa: CASSHGQRTYERYF
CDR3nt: TGTGCCAGCAGCCACGGACAGAGAACATACGAGCGGTACTTC

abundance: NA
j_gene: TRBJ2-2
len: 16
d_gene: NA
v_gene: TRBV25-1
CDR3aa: CASSEINQGPSGELFF
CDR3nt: TGTGCCAGCAGTGAAATTAATCAGGGACCGAGCGGGGAGCTGTTTTTT

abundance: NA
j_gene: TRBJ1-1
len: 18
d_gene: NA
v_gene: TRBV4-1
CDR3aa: CASSHPGGRKAGGTEAFF
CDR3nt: TGCGCCAGCAGCCACCCTGGGGGCAGGAAAGCGGGTGGCACTGAAGCTTTCTTT

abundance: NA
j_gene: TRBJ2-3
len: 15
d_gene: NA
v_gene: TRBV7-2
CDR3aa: CASSLDGTRTDTQYF
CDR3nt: TGTGCCAGCAGCTTAGACGGAACCCGCACAGATACGCAGTATTTT

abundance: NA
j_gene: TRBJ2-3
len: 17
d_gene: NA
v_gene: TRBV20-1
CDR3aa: CSARALLARGLADTQYF
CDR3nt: TGCAGTGCTAGAGCCTTACTAGCGAGGGGGCTCGCAGATACGCAGTATTTT

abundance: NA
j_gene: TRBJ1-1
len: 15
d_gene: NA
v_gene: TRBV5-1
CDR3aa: CASSLGGAGNAEAFF
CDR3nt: TGCGCCAGCAGCTTGGGGGGTGCAGGGAACGCTGAAGCTTTCTTT

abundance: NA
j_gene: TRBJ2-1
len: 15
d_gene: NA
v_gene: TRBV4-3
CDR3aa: CASSQWQNLMSEQFF
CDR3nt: TGCGCCAGCAGCCAGTGGCAGAACCTAATGAGTGAGCAGTTCTTC

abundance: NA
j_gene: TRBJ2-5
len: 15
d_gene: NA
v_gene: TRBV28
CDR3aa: CASSLPGASIETQYF
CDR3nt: TGTGCCAGCAGTTTGCCGGGGGCGTCGATAGAGACCCAGTACTTC

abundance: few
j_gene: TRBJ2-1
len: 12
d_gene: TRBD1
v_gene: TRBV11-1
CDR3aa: CASSLTGQGQFF
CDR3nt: TGTGCCAGCAGCCTGACAGGGCAAGGGCAGTTCTTC

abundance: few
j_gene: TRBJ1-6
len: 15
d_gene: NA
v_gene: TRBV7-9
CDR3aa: CASSLNGLTNSPLHF
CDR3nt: TGTGCCAGCAGCTTAAATGGCCTTACGAATTCACCCCTCCACTTT

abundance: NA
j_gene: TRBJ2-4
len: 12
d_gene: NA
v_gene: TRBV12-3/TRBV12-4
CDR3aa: CASGRTRYEQYF
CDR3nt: TGTGCCAGCGGCCGGACACGCTACGAACAGTACTTC

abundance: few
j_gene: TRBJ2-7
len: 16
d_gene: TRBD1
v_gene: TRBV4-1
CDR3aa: CASSQGMGQGNYEQYF
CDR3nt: TGCGCCAGCAGCCAAGGTATGGGACAGGGAAATTACGAGCAGTACTTC

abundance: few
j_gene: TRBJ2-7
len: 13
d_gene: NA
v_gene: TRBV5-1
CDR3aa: CASSWDGFYEQYF
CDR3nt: TGCGCCAGCAGCTGGGACGGGTTCTACGAGCAGTACTTC

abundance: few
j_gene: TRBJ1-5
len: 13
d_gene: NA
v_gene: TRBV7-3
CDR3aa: CASNASRSQPQHF
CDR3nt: TGTGCCAGCAACGCATCTCGAAGCCAGCCCCAGCATTTT

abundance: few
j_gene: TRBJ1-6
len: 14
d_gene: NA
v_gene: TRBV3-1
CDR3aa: CASTRSDRWSPLHF
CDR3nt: TGTGCCAGCACCCGATCCGACAGGTGGTCACCCCTCCACTTT

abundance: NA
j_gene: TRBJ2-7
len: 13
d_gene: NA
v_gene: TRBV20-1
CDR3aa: CSARSTVNYEQYF
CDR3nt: TGCAGTGCTAGATCAACAGTAAACTACGAGCAGTACTTC